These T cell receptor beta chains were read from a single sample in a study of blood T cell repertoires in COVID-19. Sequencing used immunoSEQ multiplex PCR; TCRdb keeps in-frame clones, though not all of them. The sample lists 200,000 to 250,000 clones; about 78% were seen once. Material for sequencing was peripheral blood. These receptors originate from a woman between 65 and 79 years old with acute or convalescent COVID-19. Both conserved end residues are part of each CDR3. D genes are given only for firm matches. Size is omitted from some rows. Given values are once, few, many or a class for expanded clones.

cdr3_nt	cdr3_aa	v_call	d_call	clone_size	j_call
TGTGCCAGCAGCCGGGGGTTAACGGGTGACGGCTACACCTTC	CASSRGLTGDGYTF	TRBV7-3	.	.	TRBJ1-2
TGTGCCAGCAGTGAAGCGCGGGGATGGGTAACCCTCAGCAATCAGCCCCAGCATTTT	CASSEARGWVTLSNQPQHF	TRBV2	.	few	TRBJ1-5
TGTGCCAGCAGCGGGGGACAGGGTCTTGCCGGGGAGCTGTTTTTT	CASSGGQGLAGELFF	TRBV3-1/TRBV3-2	TRBD1	.	TRBJ2-2
TGTGCCTGGAGGAGCTCGACAGATGAAGCTTTCTTT	CAWRSSTDEAFF	TRBV30	.	.	TRBJ1-1
TGTGCCAGCAGCTTGGGAGCGGGGGGGAACACCGGGGAGCTGTTTTTT	CASSLGAGGNTGELFF	TRBV11-3	TRBD2	.	TRBJ2-2
TGTGCCAGCAGCTTAGGGCAGGGATTCACCGGGGAGCTGTTTTTT	CASSLGQGFTGELFF	TRBV7-2	.	.	TRBJ2-2
TGTGCCAGCAGCCTAACCGGGACAAGTGGAGAGACCCAGTACTTC	CASSLTGTSGETQYF	TRBV3-1/TRBV3-2	.	.	TRBJ2-5
TGCAGCTCACAGGGGACTAGCACAGATACGCAGTATTTT	CSSQGTSTDTQYF	TRBV29-1	.	.	TRBJ2-3
TGTGCCAGCAGCTTTGTGGGGGGTGAAAAACTGTTTTTT	CASSFVGGEKLFF	TRBV5-8	.	.	TRBJ1-4
TGTGCCACCAGTGGAGGGCAGACTGGTTTGAACTATGGCTACACCTTC	CATSGGQTGLNYGYTF	TRBV24-1	.	.	TRBJ1-2
TGTGCCAGCAGCCCCCAGGGAAAAAACATTCAGTACTTC	CASSPQGKNIQYF	TRBV7-8	.	.	TRBJ2-4
TGTGCCAGCAGCCCCGACAGGGGGCCCAACAATGAGCAGTTCTTC	CASSPDRGPNNEQFF	TRBV11-2	TRBD1	.	TRBJ2-1
TGTGCCAGCAGCCTCCGGGACAGGGGATGGGAGGGCTACACCTTC	CASSLRDRGWEGYTF	TRBV5-6	TRBD1	.	TRBJ1-2
TGTGCCAGCAGCTCCGCTTTGGGGAGCCAGTACGAGCAGTACTTC	CASSSALGSQYEQYF	TRBV7-2	.	.	TRBJ2-7
TGTGCCAGTAGTTCAGGAACCACTTGGACTAGCGGAACACTAGCCAAAAACATTCAGTACTTC	CASSSGTTWTSGTLAKNIQYF	TRBV19	TRBD2	.	TRBJ2-4
TGTGCCATCAGCGCTACTATGGGACAGGGAGGGGAAAAACTGTTTTTT	CAISATMGQGGEKLFF	TRBV10-3	TRBD1	.	TRBJ1-4
TGTGCCTGGAGAGTAGGGGGCACCTATTACAATGAGCAGTTCTTC	CAWRVGGTYYNEQFF	TRBV30	TRBD1	.	TRBJ2-1
TGTGCCAGCAGCTCCCCGCCCGGGGAGACCCAGTACTTC	CASSSPPGETQYF	TRBV11-2	.	.	TRBJ2-5
TGCGCCAGCAGTCCCGTAGGCCGCGGCTATGGCTACACCTTC	CASSPVGRGYGYTF	TRBV10-2	.	.	TRBJ1-2
TGTGCTAGTGGTTTGGGACGAGCTGGGACAGGGAACACTGAAGCTTTCTTT	CASGLGRAGTGNTEAFF	TRBV12-5	TRBD1	.	TRBJ1-1
TGTGCCAGCAGCTTATCAGGGCTAGCGGGGACGACGGAGACCCAGTACTTC	CASSLSGLAGTTETQYF	TRBV13	TRBD2	.	TRBJ2-5
TGTGCCACCTCCCGGGACTCTCCTTCCTACAATGAGCAGTTCTTC	CATSRDSPSYNEQFF	TRBV24-1	.	.	TRBJ2-1
TGTGCCACCAGCGGAGATACCTATGGCTACACCTTC	CATSGDTYGYTF	TRBV12-3/TRBV12-4	.	.	TRBJ1-2
TGTGCCAGCTCGGGGACGGCAGGGGAGTGGGAGACCCAGTACTTC	CASSGTAGEWETQYF	TRBV19	.	.	TRBJ2-5
TGTGCCAGCAGCTTAAGCGGGGACCGCTCCTACGAGCAGTACTTC	CASSLSGDRSYEQYF	TRBV7-2	TRBD2	.	TRBJ2-7
TGTGCCAGCAGCAAGGGGCGGGGGGCCTACGAGCAGTACTTC	CASSKGRGAYEQYF	TRBV13	TRBD2	.	TRBJ2-7
TGTGCCAGCTCACCCGAGGGAAGTCGTTCACCCCTCCACTTT	CASSPEGSRSPLHF	TRBV18	.	.	TRBJ1-6
TGTGCCAGTACCCCGACCGGGAGCGGGGGGGCCTGGGAGACCCAGTACTTC	CASTPTGSGGAWETQYF	TRBV19	TRBD2	.	TRBJ2-5
TGTGCCACCAGTATCGCGGGGGGCGCAGATACGCAGTATTTT	CATSIAGGADTQYF	TRBV24-1	TRBD2	once	TRBJ2-3
TGTGCCAGCAGCCAACCCCAGTTCTCCTACAATGAGCAGTTCTTC	CASSQPQFSYNEQFF	TRBV3-1/TRBV3-2	.	.	TRBJ2-1
TGCAGTGCTAGTGACAGTTATAATTCACCCCTCCACTTT	CSASDSYNSPLHF	TRBV20-1	.	.	TRBJ1-6
TGTGCCACCAGCAGAGGCCTTAGGGGGGGAGGGGAAAAACTGTTTTTT	CATSRGLRGGGEKLFF	TRBV15	.	.	TRBJ1-4
TGTGCCAGCAGCCCCTCCGGGACAGGGGGCAAAGAGACCCAGTACTTC	CASSPSGTGGKETQYF	TRBV7-9	TRBD1	.	TRBJ2-5
TGTGCCAGCAGCGAGGCCTCAGCCGGAAACACCATATATTTT	CASSEASAGNTIYF	TRBV6-6	.	.	TRBJ1-3
TGTGAACCCAGTTTACGCTGTCGAAATGAGCAGTTCTTC	CEPSLRCRNEQFF	TRBV27	.	.	TRBJ2-1
TGCGCCAGCAGCTGGGACAACTCCTACAATGAGCAGTTCTTC	CASSWDNSYNEQFF	TRBV5-1	.	.	TRBJ2-1
TGTGCCAGCAGCACGACTAGCGGGGGTTACAATGAGCAGTTCTTC	CASSTTSGGYNEQFF	TRBV6-5	TRBD2	.	TRBJ2-1
TGCAGTGCTAGTACTTCCCAAGAGACCCAGTACTTC	CSASTSQETQYF	TRBV20-1	.	.	TRBJ2-5
TGCAGCGTTATTCCCCTAGCGGGGGGAGAGACCCAGTACTTC	CSVIPLAGGETQYF	TRBV29-1	TRBD2	.	TRBJ2-5
TGTGCCAGCAGTTACTCGGGTACGGGGGATGAGCAGTTCTTC	CASSYSGTGDEQFF	TRBV6-2/TRBV6-3	.	.	TRBJ2-1